The 6 T cell receptor beta chains reported below all come from one sample, sequenced in a study of blood T cell repertoires in COVID-19. The method was immunoSEQ multiplex PCR; TCRdb's version includes in-frame clones alone and lacks a portion of them. Of over 130,000 clones listed, about 75% are singletons. The sequencing sample was made of PBMCs or T cells enriched from blood (not recorded which). These receptors all come from a woman aged 45 to 65 who had recovered from COVID-19.

The rearrangement links TRBV18 to TRBJ2-3; TRBD2 aligns across 13 bases. Germline values: CDR1 KGHSH, CDR2 LQKENI. CDR3 length: 17 amino acids. J gave up 6 bases and V 3 bases, and 9 bases lay outside the gene matches. In DNA, the CDR3 is TGTGCCAGCTCACCCCAGGGACTAGCGGGAAACTCCGATACGCAGTATTTT. It codes for CASSPQGLAGNSDTQYF. The whole variable domain, remainder taken from reference TRBV18 and TRBJ2-3, is NAGVMQNPRHLVRRRGQEARLRCSPMKGHSHVYWYRQLPEEGLKFMVYLQKENIIDESGMPKERFSAEFPKEGPSILRIQQVVRGDSAAYFCASSPQGLAGNSDTQYFGPGTRLTVL.

V usage is TRBV11-3 and J usage is TRBJ2-7, with a weak D call TRBD2 (6 bases). Trimming pared 1 base from V and 1 base from J, leaving 11 bases between. This CDR3 comprises 15 residues. The germline V gene has CDR1 SGHNT and CDR2 YENEEA. This CDR3 reads CASSLVRGSSYEQYF. The CDR3 bases are TGTGCCAGCAGCTTAGTTCGGGGGTCTTCCTACGAGCAGTACTTC.

There are a few counts of this clone. The J gene is TRBJ1-2, the V gene TRBV19, with a weak D call TRBD1 (5 bases). There are 15 residues in the CDR3. Germline loops: CDR1 LNHDA, CDR2 SQIVND (reference sequence). Trimming stripped 6 bases from V and 2 bases from J, with 16 bases between. In nucleotides, the CDR3 is TGTGCCAGTAGCCGCGTGGGGGGGACCAACTATGGCTACACCTTC. Protein sequence: CASSRVGGTNYGYTF.

The rearrangement uses TRBV30 and TRBJ1-5, with D tentatively TRBD1 (5 bases). This CDR3 comprises 15 residues. With 0 bases removed from V and 4 bases from J, the gap between germline ends came to 13 bases. Per the germline V gene, CDR1 is GTSNPN and CDR2 is SVGIG (reference sequence). In DNA, the CDR3 is TGTGCCTGGAGTGTACGGGTAGGGGTAAATCAGCCCCAGCATTTT. Translated, it gives CAWSVRVGVNQPQHF.

The genes are TRBV30 and TRBJ1-3; D gene uncertain. Deletions cut 1 base from V and 0 bases from J, with 7 bases between. CDR3 length: 14 residues. Per germline, CDR1 GTSNPN and CDR2 SVGIG (reference sequence). The CDR3 protein is CAWSEPNSGNTIYF. In nucleotides, the CDR3 is TGTGCCTGGAGTGAGCCGAACTCTGGAAACACCATATATTTT. Drawing the rest from reference TRBV30 and TRBJ1-3, the complete variable domain is SQTIHQWPATLVQPVGSPLSLECTVEGTSNPNLYWYRQAAGRGLQLLFYSVGIGQISSEVPQNLSASRPQDRQFILSSKKLLLSDSGFYLCAWSEPNSGNTIYFGEGSWLTVV.

The rearrangement joins TRBV28 to TRBJ2-5, with D perhaps TRBD2 (5 bases). This CDR3 spans 17 amino acids. The V gene lost 4 bases and the J gene lost 0 bases, with 18 bases spanning the gap. Germline V lookup: CDR1 MDHEN, CDR2 SYDVKM. The DNA of the CDR3 is TGTGCCAGCAGTTCCCCTGGGGTTGGACTCTACCAAGAGACCCAGTACTTC. This sequence encodes CASSSPGVGLYQETQYF.